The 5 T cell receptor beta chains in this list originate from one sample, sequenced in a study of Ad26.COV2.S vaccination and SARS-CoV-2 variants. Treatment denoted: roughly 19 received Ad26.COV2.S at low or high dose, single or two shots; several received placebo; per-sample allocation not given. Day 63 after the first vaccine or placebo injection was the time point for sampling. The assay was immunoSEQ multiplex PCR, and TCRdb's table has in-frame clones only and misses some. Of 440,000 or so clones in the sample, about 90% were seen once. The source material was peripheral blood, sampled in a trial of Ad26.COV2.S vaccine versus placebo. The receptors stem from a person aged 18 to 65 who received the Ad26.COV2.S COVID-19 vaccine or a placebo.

The CDR3 DNA reads TGTGCCAGCAGCGAGGGGCAGGCAAATGAGCAGTTCTTC. This translates into CASSEGQANEQFF. The J gene is TRBJ2-1, the V gene TRBV11-2, with D possibly called TRBD1 or TRBD2 (5 bases each). Trimming shortened V by 5 bases and J by 7 bases, and 12 bases separated the two germline ends. Germline CDR1 SGHAT, CDR2 FQNNGV. The CDR3 runs to 13 residues.

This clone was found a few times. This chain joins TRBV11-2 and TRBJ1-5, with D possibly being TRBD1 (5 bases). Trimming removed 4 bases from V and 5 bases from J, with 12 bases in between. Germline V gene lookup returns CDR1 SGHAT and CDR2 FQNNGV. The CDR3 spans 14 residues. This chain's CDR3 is CASSWGPGDQPQHF. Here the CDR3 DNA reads TGTGCCAGCAGCTGGGGCCCCGGCGATCAGCCCCAGCATTTT.

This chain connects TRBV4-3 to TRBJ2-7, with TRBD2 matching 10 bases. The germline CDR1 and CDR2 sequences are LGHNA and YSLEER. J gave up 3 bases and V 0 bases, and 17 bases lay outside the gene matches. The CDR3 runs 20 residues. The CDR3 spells CASSQEWASGGLGSYYEQYF. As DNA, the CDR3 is TGCGCCAGCAGCCAAGAGTGGGCTAGCGGGGGATTAGGGTCGTACTACGAGCAGTACTTC.

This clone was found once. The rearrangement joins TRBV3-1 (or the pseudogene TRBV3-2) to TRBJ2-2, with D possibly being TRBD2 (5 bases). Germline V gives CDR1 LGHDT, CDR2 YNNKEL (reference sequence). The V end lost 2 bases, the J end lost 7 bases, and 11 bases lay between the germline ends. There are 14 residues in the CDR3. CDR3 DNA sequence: TGTGCCAGCAGCCAATTGGCCGGGGTCGGGGAGCTGTTTTTT. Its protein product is CASSQLAGVGELFF.

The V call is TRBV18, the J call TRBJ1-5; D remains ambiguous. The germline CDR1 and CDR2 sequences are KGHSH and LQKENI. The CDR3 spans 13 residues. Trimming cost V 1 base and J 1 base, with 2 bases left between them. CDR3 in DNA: TGTGCCAGCTCACCACAGAGCAATCAGCCCCAGCATTTT. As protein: CASSPQSNQPQHF.